This T cell receptor (beta chain) was recorded in a study of T cell responses to AZD1222 COVID-19 vaccine. Regarding the study as a whole: Receipt of two AZD1222 doses was followed by a rise in Spike-specific TCR breadth and depth. Baseline seropositives among AZD1222 recipients totaled only 5 to 7.

The CDR3 is made up of 14 amino acids. The germline V and J ends were trimmed by 4 bases and 4 bases, with 13 bases remaining between them. The germline V gene has CDR1 SGHDN and CDR2 FVKESK. The study pooled second doses at about 4 or about 12 weeks. In this sample, this clone turned up once. The antigen is undetermined. Assay: immunoSEQ multiplex PCR; the TCRdb copy retains only in-frame clones and omits some. Counted here are 92,000 or so clones, 70% to 90% occurring once; the ten biggest clones make up more than 5%. The clonotype was recovered from an adult who received the AZD1222 COVID-19 vaccine. J is TRBJ1-1 and V is TRBV14; D unclear. The sample consisted of peripheral blood, taken 28 days after the second AZD1222 dose. CDR3 region: CASSLVGSGTEAFF. The CDR3 bases are TGTGCCAGCAGCCTCGTAGGGAGTGGCACTGAAGCTTTCTTT.